A single sample is the source of the 23 T cell receptor beta chains below, sequenced in a study of shared clonotypes between healthy human individuals. Generated by immunoSEQ multiplex PCR, the TCRdb table keeps only in-frame clones and is missing some. The profile shows roughly 1,100,000 clones, around 74% of them singletons. Sequencing was done on a sample of memory CD4+ T cells sorted from blood. Subset of the sample: CD45RA-negative fraction. Receptors were obtained from a man aged 18 to 29 in good health.

This chain links TRBV5-1 with TRBJ1-1, with unresolved D. CDR1 and CDR2 from the germline V gene are SGHRS and YFSETQ. This CDR3 is 15 amino acids long. Trimming left V 0 bases short and J 2 bases short, with 11 bases between. The CDR3 here is CASSLDIERNTEAFF. CDR3 DNA sequence: TGCGCCAGCAGCTTGGACATCGAACGCAACACTGAAGCTTTCTTT.

The rearrangement uses TRBV30 and TRBJ1-4; a weak D match, TRBD1 (5 bases). Germline CDR1 reads GTSNPN; CDR2 reads SVGIG (reference sequence). This CDR3 spans 14 amino acids. Trimming took 4 bases from V and 7 from J, leaving 16 bases between them. Here the CDR3 reads CAWNRPGRGEKLFF. The CDR3 DNA sequence: TGTGCCTGGAATCGCCCAGGGAGAGGTGAAAAACTGTTTTTT.

About this clone itself: This may stem from a read error, because a much larger clone lies one nucleotide away. The chain uses TRBV6-1 and TRBJ1-1, with D tentatively TRBD1 (6 bases). Trimming took off 1 base at V and 6 bases at J, with 15 bases between the two ends. In germline, CDR1 is MNHNS, CDR2 SASEGT. The CDR3 is 15 residues long. CDR3 nucleotide sequence: TGTGCCAGCAGTGAAGTGGCGGGGGGACACGCTGAAGCTTTCTTT. Translation gives CASSEVAGGHAEAFF.

The V and J genes are TRBV30 and TRBJ1-6; D is perhaps TRBD1 (5 bases). CDR3 length: 12 amino acids. Germline lookup yields CDR1 GTSNPN and CDR2 SVGIG (reference sequence). V lost 3 bases and J 9 bases, leaving 9 bases between the germline ends. For the CDR3, the DNA is TGTGCCTGGAGCAGGGAGGTTTCACCCCTCCACTTT. It specifies CAWSREVSPLHF.

The chain combines TRBV2 with TRBJ2-7; no clear D gene. The germline CDR1 and CDR2 sequences are SNHLY and FYNNEI. V was shortened by 7 bases and J by 0 bases, with 10 bases between the two germline ends. The CDR3 has 13 residues. The CDR3 protein is CASTRSSSYEQYF. In nucleotides, the CDR3 is TGTGCCAGCACACGGTCGAGCTCCTACGAGCAGTACTTC.

Concerning this clone: Germline and junction disagree at one end, which may indicate a read error. The rearrangement links TRBV18 to TRBJ2-3; 9 bases align to TRBD2. The CDR3 length is 16 residues. CDR1 and CDR2 from the germline V gene are KGHSH and LQKENI. The DNA for the CDR3 is TGTGCCAGCTCAACACCGGGACTAGCACTAATGGATACGCAGTATTTT. Protein: CASSTPGLALMDTQYF.

This clone was seen more than once but under ten times. The V call is TRBV9, the J call TRBJ2-5; weak D call: TRBD1 (7 bases). The CDR3 spans 16 residues. Trimming stripped 3 bases from V and 7 bases from J, with 22 bases between. Germline V gene data show CDR1 as SGDLS and CDR2 as YYNGEE. CDR3 in DNA: TGTGCCAGCAGCGCCTCCGCAACCCCAGGGGGAGGGACCCAGTACTTC. It codes for CASSASATPGGGTQYF. Filled out from reference TRBV9 and TRBJ2-5, the complete variable domain reads DSGVTQTPKHLITATGQRVTLRCSPRSGDLSVYWYQQSLDQGLQFLIQYYNGEERAKGNILERFSAQQFPDLHSELNLSSLELGDSALYFCASSASATPGGGTQYFGPGTRLLVL.

The V call is TRBV12-5, the J call TRBJ2-7; the D gene is possibly TRBD1 (6 bases). There are 14 residues in the CDR3. From germline, CDR1 is LGHNT and CDR2 FRNRAP. Trimming shortened V by 2 bases and J by 5 bases, and 13 bases separated the two germline ends. CDR3 nucleotides: TGTGCTAGTGGTTTGAACAGGGTAGGGGACGAGCAGTACTTC. Its protein is CASGLNRVGDEQYF.

The chain has TRBV25-1 and TRBJ2-1; D is possibly TRBD1 (6 bases). The CDR3 consists of 14 residues. V shed 8 bases and J shed 3 bases, with 14 bases lying between them. The germline V gene encodes CDR1 MGHDK and CDR2 SYGVNS. This chain's CDR3 is CASELRTVYNEQFF. The CDR3, as DNA: TGTGCCAGCGAGCTTCGGACAGTCTACAATGAGCAGTTCTTC.

The rearrangement uses TRBV5-5 and TRBJ1-2, with D uncertain. CDR3 length: 13 residues. Germline V gives CDR1 SGHKS, CDR2 YYEKEE (reference sequence). With 2 bases removed from V and 7 bases from J, the gap between germline ends came to 12 bases. CDR3 sequence: CASSLSERSGYTF. CDR3 DNA: TGTGCCAGCAGCTTAAGTGAGAGGAGTGGCTACACCTTC. The full variable domain, rest sourced from reference TRBV5-5 and TRBJ1-2, is DAGVTQSPTHLIKTRGQQVTLRCSPISGHKSVSWYQQVLGQGPQFIFQYYEKEERGRGNFPDRFSARQFPNYSSELNVNALLLGDSALYLCASSLSERSGYTFGSGTRLTVV.

This clone was recorded a few times. V is TRBV7-2 and J is TRBJ1-1; D is possibly TRBD1 (5 bases). The CDR3 has 12 amino acids. V dropped 6 bases and J dropped 11 bases, with 16 bases sitting between them. Germline V CDR1 and CDR2: SGHTA, FQGNSA. The CDR3 here is CASSIMGGLAFF. DNA for the CDR3: TGTGCCAGCAGTATTATGGGGGGTCTGGCTTTCTTT.

CDR3 region: CASSPWTSGSASPPYEQYF. As DNA, the CDR3 is TGTGCCAGCAGCCCGTGGACTAGCGGGAGCGCCTCGCCCCCCTACGAGCAGTACTTC. The chain uses TRBV7-2 and TRBJ2-5, with TRBD2 matching 13 bases. The J call may not be correct, given that the DNA end is closer to TRBJ2-7. Germline CDR1 is SGHTA and CDR2 is FQGNSA. CDR3 size: 19 residues.

The rearrangement joins TRBV11-2 to TRBJ1-2; 8 bases match TRBD1. After removal of 5 bases from V and 7 bases from J, the junction contained 9 bases not matched to a gene. CDR1 SGHAT and CDR2 FQNNGV come from the germline V gene. The CDR3 totals 14 residues. The CDR3 spells CASSARTGWGGYTF. The CDR3 DNA reads as TGTGCCAGCAGCGCTCGGACAGGGTGGGGTGGCTACACCTTC.

V gene TRBV18 combines with J gene TRBJ1-2, with D possibly matching TRBD1 (5 bases). V lost 0 bases to trimming and J lost 4 bases, with 12 bases between them. Germline lookup yields CDR1 KGHSH and CDR2 LQKENI. CDR3 length equals 15 residues. CDR3 residues: CASSPPAGRVYGYTF. In DNA form, the CDR3 reads TGTGCCAGCTCACCACCAGCAGGGAGGGTCTATGGCTACACCTTC.

This clone has only one observation. The V and J genes are TRBV5-1 and TRBJ2-5; 10 bases align to TRBD1. The J call may be in error: the DNA end matches TRBJ2-7 better. The CDR3 contains 15 residues. The germline CDR1 and CDR2 sequences are SGHRS and YFSETQ. For the CDR3, the DNA is TGCGCCAGCAGCCCAGCCAGGACAGGGGGTGACGAGCAGTACTTC. This sequence encodes CASSPARTGGDEQYF.

The rearrangement uses TRBV6-6 and TRBJ2-1; D perhaps matches TRBD2 (5 bases). Per the germline V gene, CDR1 is MNHNY and CDR2 is SVGAGI (reference sequence). This CDR3 spans 14 amino acids. With 2 bases removed from V and 10 bases from J, the gap between germline ends came to 15 bases. CDR3 sequence: CASSYISGVGEQFF. The CDR3 DNA reads as TGTGCCAGCAGTTACATATCCGGGGTCGGAGAGCAGTTCTTC.

This clone has a single count. In the same sample, other DNA sequences code for this CDR3. This chain links TRBV6-1 with TRBJ1-5, with TRBD1 matching over 8 bases. V was clipped by 7 bases and J by 5 bases; unmatched bases: 1. The CDR3 runs to 12 residues. Per the germline V gene, CDR1 is MNHNS and CDR2 is SASEGT. CDR3 DNA sequence: TGTGCCAGCAAGACAGGGGATCAGCCCCAGCATTTT. It encodes CASKTGDQPQHF.

The V call is TRBV7-2, the J call TRBJ1-1; TRBD1 might be the D (5 bases). V lost 4 bases, J lost 1 base, and 10 bases lay in between. CDR1 SGHTA and CDR2 FQGNSA come from the germline V gene. CDR3 length: 14 amino acids. The CDR3 DNA is TGTGCCAGCAGCTCCAGGGAAGCGAACACTGAAGCTTTCTTT. Its protein product is CASSSREANTEAFF. The variable domain in full, with the rest retrieved from reference TRBV7-2 and TRBJ1-1, is GAGVSQSPSNKVTEKGKDVELRCDPISGHTALYWYRQSLGQGLEFLIYFQGNSAPDKSGLPSDRFSAERTGGSVSTLTIQRTQQEDSAVYLCASSSREANTEAFFGQGTRLTVV.

V and J are TRBV6-5 and TRBJ2-7, with 11 bases that match TRBD1. The V gene end was trimmed by 6 bases and the J gene end by 7 bases; junction bases not matched to a gene: 11. The germline V gene encodes CDR1 MNHEY and CDR2 SVGAGI. The CDR3 has 15 amino acids. The CDR3 DNA is TGTGCCAGCAGACGTGGGACAGGGGGACTAGGGGAGCAGTACTTC. Its protein product is CASRRGTGGLGEQYF.

This sequence joins TRBV18 and TRBJ2-3, with D possibly being TRBD2 (7 bases). Trimming removed 1 base at V and 5 bases at J, with 10 bases between. Per the germline V gene, CDR1 is KGHSH and CDR2 is LQKENI. The CDR3 has 14 amino acids. The CDR3 loop reads CASSPQGGGDTQYF. The CDR3 coding sequence is TGTGCCAGCTCACCACAGGGAGGGGGAGATACGCAGTATTTT.

This clone was observed a handful of times. The rearrangement joins TRBV19 to TRBJ1-5, with a possible D match to TRBD1 (6 bases). Looked up from germline, CDR1 is LNHDA and CDR2 is SQIVND (reference sequence). V lost 6 bases and J lost 5, with 8 bases in between. The CDR3 length is 12 residues. CDR3 region: CASRPGDQPQHF. In DNA, the CDR3 is TGTGCCAGTAGGCCAGGGGATCAGCCCCAGCATTTT.

The J gene is TRBJ2-5, the V gene TRBV6-1, with D perhaps matching TRBD1 or TRBD2 (5 bases each). The germline V gene encodes CDR1 MNHNS and CDR2 SASEGT. This CDR3 spans 12 amino acids. V dropped 10 bases and J dropped 5 bases, with 14 bases sitting between them. CDR3 bases: TGTGCCACCAACAGAGGGGAGGAGACCCAGTACTTC. It specifies CATNRGEETQYF.

The genes are TRBV7-9 and TRBJ1-1; no reliable D call. V was trimmed by 1 base and J by 9 bases, leaving 9 bases between them. Germline CDR1 and CDR2: SEHNR and FQNEAQ (reference sequence). This CDR3 has 12 amino acids. The CDR3 here is CASSLEKTQAFF. The CDR3, as DNA: TGTGCCAGCAGCTTAGAAAAAACACAAGCTTTCTTT.